A single sample is the source of the 11 T cell receptor beta chains below, sequenced in a study of neoadjuvant anti-PD-1 for oral cavity cancer. Method: immunoSEQ multiplex PCR; TCRdb's copy keeps in-frame clones and lacks some. The data contain about 15,000 clones, approximately 60% of them singletons. This material consisted of PBMCs, taken before nivolumab (anti-PD-1) treatment. Source of these receptors: a person between 40 and 79 years old with oral cavity squamous cell carcinoma.

J is TRBJ2-3 and V is TRBV11-3; TRBD2 aligns across 10 bases. This CDR3 region has 19 residues. V lost 5 bases and J lost 1; bases outside the gene matches: 15. The germline V gene encodes CDR1 SGHNT and CDR2 YENEEA. CDR3 in DNA: TGTGCCAGCAGCCCGCAAACTAGCGGGAATAGCGGGGGCACAGATACGCAGTATTTT. It codes for CASSPQTSGNSGGTDTQYF.

This clone has more than one count but fewer than ten. The chain employs TRBV7-9 and TRBJ1-1; D not certain. The CDR3 contains 14 residues. Germline CDR1 SEHNR, CDR2 FQNEAQ (reference sequence). V was clipped by 1 base and J by 1 base, with 7 bases between them. The chain's CDR3 is CASSLEGSNTEAFF. CDR3 in DNA: TGTGCCAGCAGCTTAGAGGGATCGAACACTGAAGCTTTCTTT.

V gene TRBV6-6 combines with J gene TRBJ2-4; D not certain. The germline V gene has CDR1 MNHNY and CDR2 SVGAGI (reference sequence). This CDR3 is built from 16 residues. Trimming removed 2 bases at V and 0 bases at J, with 11 bases between. The CDR3, as DNA: TGTGCCAGCAGTTACGAGTCTTTCCTAGCCAAAAACATTCAGTACTTC. Translated: CASSYESFLAKNIQYF.

A few counts support this clone. The chain combines TRBV19 with TRBJ2-5, with TRBD2 identical over 11 bases. Germline V gives CDR1 LNHDA, CDR2 SQIVND (reference sequence). This CDR3 is built from 15 residues. V shed 4 bases, J shed 3 bases, and the junction held 4 bases outside the gene matches. The CDR3 loop is CASSTPTSGKETQYF. The CDR3 region has the DNA TGTGCCAGTAGTACCCCGACTAGCGGGAAAGAGACCCAGTACTTC.

This chain uses TRBV6-1 with TRBJ2-1, with D perhaps matching TRBD1 (5 bases). Trimming stripped 2 bases from V and 6 bases from J, with 8 bases between. The CDR3 sequence is 13 residues long. CDR1 MNHNS and CDR2 SASEGT come from the germline V gene. The CDR3 loop is CASSEQGGNEQFF. The CDR3 DNA follows: TGTGCCAGCAGTGAACAGGGCGGCAATGAGCAGTTCTTC.

This rearrangement joins TRBV9 to TRBJ1-2; 9 bases align to TRBD1. Germline CDR1 reads SGDLS; CDR2 reads YYNGEE. The J segment lost 6 bases and the V segment lost 4 bases, leaving 10 bases of the junction unmatched. This CDR3 has 15 amino acids. CDR3 DNA: TGTGCCAGCAGCTCCCTGGGGACAGGGACCAATGGCTACACCTTC. This codes for CASSSLGTGTNGYTF.

In its sample, this clone was seen a few times. The gene calls are TRBV7-2 and TRBJ1-1; D is undetermined. CDR1 is SGHTA, CDR2 FQGNSA, per germline. V was trimmed by 1 base and J by 0 bases, leaving 9 bases between them. This CDR3 is built from 15 residues. CDR3 sequence: CASSLGSTMNTEAFF. CDR3 coding DNA: TGTGCCAGCAGCTTAGGGAGCACAATGAACACTGAAGCTTTCTTT. Filled out from reference TRBV7-2 and TRBJ1-1, the complete variable domain reads GAGVSQSPSNKVTEKGKDVELRCDPISGHTALYWYRQSLGQGLEFLIYFQGNSAPDKSGLPSDRFSAERTGGSVSTLTIQRTQQEDSAVYLCASSLGSTMNTEAFFGQGTRLTVV.

The V gene is TRBV20-1, the J gene TRBJ2-5, with a possible D match to TRBD2 (5 bases). Trimming cost V 6 bases and J 5 bases, with 10 bases left between them. From germline, CDR1 is DFQATT and CDR2 SNEGSKA (reference sequence). The CDR3 loop spans 11 amino acids. The CDR3 DNA sequence: TGCAGTGCCGCGGGTTTTGAGACCCAGTACTTC. Translated: CSAAGFETQYF.

The chain joins TRBV19 to TRBJ2-2; unclear D gene. Deletions cut 7 bases from V and 2 bases from J, with 8 bases between. CDR3 size: 13 residues. From germline, CDR1 is LNHDA and CDR2 SQIVND (reference sequence). This CDR3 is CASIGHNTGELFF. The CDR3 DNA sequence: TGTGCCAGTATCGGGCATAACACCGGGGAGCTGTTTTTT.

V is TRBV5-1 and J is TRBJ1-2; D gene unclear. V was clipped by 0 bases and J by 6 bases, with 6 bases between them. Germline V gene lookup returns CDR1 SGHRS and CDR2 YFSETQ. The CDR3 is made up of 12 amino acids. Here the CDR3 reads CASSLGDHGYTF. The DNA of the CDR3 is TGCGCCAGCAGCTTGGGGGATCATGGCTACACCTTC.

The rearrangement links TRBV28 to TRBJ2-7, with 12 bases aligning to TRBD2. Germline V gives CDR1 MDHEN, CDR2 SYDVKM. The CDR3 sequence is 14 residues long. The V and J ends lost 7 bases and 5 bases, in that order; junction bases with no gene match: 6. CDR3 nucleotides: TGTGCCAGCACCCGGACTAGCGGGACCAACGAGCAGTACTTC. Its translation: CASTRTSGTNEQYF.